These T cell receptor beta chains were read from a single sample in a study of blood T cell repertoires in COVID-19. Assay: immunoSEQ multiplex PCR; the TCRdb copy retains only in-frame clones and omits some. The sample holds fewer than 200,000 clones, approximately 79% seen once. Sequencing was carried out using peripheral blood. These receptors were collected from a woman in her thirties or forties with COVID-19, enrolled during active disease. Both conserved end residues are part of each CDR3. The D gene is left open where the match is weak. The listing skips clone size in some rows; elsewhere it reads once, few, many or a size class.

TRBJ1-2 | TRBD1 | NA | TRBV7-9 | TGTGCCAGCAGCTTAGAGGGACAGGTTAACGGCTACACCTTC | CASSLEGQVNGYTF
TRBJ1-1 | NA | NA | TRBV7-9 | TGTGCCAGCAGCCGGGAGGCTGAAGCTTTCTTT | CASSREAEAFF
TRBJ2-2 | TRBD2 | once | TRBV30 | TGTGCCTGGAGTGTAGGGATTAGCGGGAGAAGTGGCGGGGAGCTGTTTTTT | CAWSVGISGRSGGELFF
TRBJ2-2 | TRBD2 | NA | TRBV27 | TGTGCCAGCAGTTTGGGGGGGTATCCAAACACCGGGGAGCTGTTTTTT | CASSLGGYPNTGELFF
TRBJ1-1 | NA | NA | TRBV3-1/TRBV3-2 | TGTGCCAGCGGAGGGCAGCGACCCATGAACACTGAAGCTTTCTTT | CASGGQRPMNTEAFF
TRBJ2-5 | NA | NA | TRBV7-9 | TGTGCCAGCAGCGAGAGAGACAGAGAAGAGACCCAGTACTTC | CASSERDREETQYF
TRBJ2-3 | NA | NA | TRBV7-2 | TGTGCCAGCAGCTTAGCGGGGGGACAGCCTACAGATACGCAGTATTTT | CASSLAGGQPTDTQYF
TRBJ2-2 | TRBD2 | once | TRBV2 | TGTGCCAGCCGAAATGACTACAGCGGGGTCAACACCGGGGAGCTGTTTTTT | CASRNDYSGVNTGELFF
TRBJ1-3 | NA | NA | TRBV30 | TGTGCCTGGAACCTACCTCAACGGTCGAACACCATATATTTT | CAWNLPQRSNTIYF
TRBJ2-7 | TRBD1 | NA | TRBV6-6 | TGTGCCAGTGCGACAGGGACCTACGAGCAGTACTTC | CASATGTYEQYF
TRBJ2-1 | TRBD2 | NA | TRBV19 | TGTGCCAGTAGTATAGGTGGGGGTTTGGTTCTAGCGGACAATGAGCAGTTCTTC | CASSIGGGLVLADNEQFF
TRBJ2-5 | NA | NA | TRBV28 | TGTGCCAGCAGCCCACTAGCAGAGACCCAGTACTTC | CASSPLAETQYF
TRBJ2-3 | NA | NA | TRBV5-6 | TGTGCCAGCAGCCTTGGGACTCCCAGCGATACGCAGTATTTT | CASSLGTPSDTQYF
TRBJ2-5 | TRBD2 | NA | TRBV28 | TGTGCCAGCAGTTCGGGGGGGCTAGAAGAGACCCAGTACTTC | CASSSGGLEETQYF
TRBJ2-5 | TRBD1 | NA | TRBV18 | TGTGCCAGCTCACCACCTGCCGGACAGGCTAAAGAGACCCAGTACTTC | CASSPPAGQAKETQYF
TRBJ2-2 | NA | once | TRBV19 | TGTGCCAGTAGACTCCCCGGGGACGGGGAGCTGTTTTTT | CASRLPGDGELFF
TRBJ2-1 | TRBD2 | NA | TRBV10-2 | TGCGCCAGCAATTCCCAGGGGACTAGCAGGAATGAGCAGTTCTTC | CASNSQGTSRNEQFF
TRBJ1-2 | NA | NA | TRBV10-3 | TGTGCCATCAGTGAGTCGGACAGCCGGGGCTATGGCTACACCTTC | CAISESDSRGYGYTF
TRBJ1-1 | NA | NA | TRBV6-4 | TGTGCCAGCAGTGAATCCAGTCACACTGAAGCTTTCTTT | CASSESSHTEAFF
TRBJ2-3 | NA | NA | TRBV19 | TGTGCCAGTAGTATAGATCAAGTTGGAGGAGATACGCAGTATTTT | CASSIDQVGGDTQYF
TRBJ2-2 | TRBD2 | NA | TRBV24-1 | TGTGCCACCAGTGATTCGGGGGGCACCGGGGAGCTGTTTTTT | CATSDSGGTGELFF
TRBJ2-5 | TRBD2 | NA | TRBV29-1 | TGCAGCGTTGGAAAGACTAGCGGGAGAGTGGAGACCCAGTACTTC | CSVGKTSGRVETQYF
TRBJ2-5 | NA | NA | TRBV19 | TGTGCCAGTAGTCGCAGGGGAGCAGAGACCCAGTACTTC | CASSRRGAETQYF
TRBJ1-4 | NA | NA | TRBV3-1/TRBV3-2 | TGTGCCAGCAGCCGGCGGGCGAGTAATGAAAAACTGTTTTTT | CASSRRASNEKLFF
TRBJ1-3 | NA | NA | TRBV4-1 | TGCGCCAGCAGCCAAGCTTCCACCGACTTTAGTGCTGGAAACACCATATATTTT | CASSQASTDFSAGNTIYF
TRBJ2-3 | TRBD1 | NA | TRBV13 | TGTGCCAGCAGGACAGGGGCTGGGACAGATACGCAGTATTTT | CASRTGAGTDTQYF
TRBJ2-4 | TRBD1 | NA | TRBV19 | TGTGCCAGTACCACGGCGGACAGGGCGGTAAACATTCAGTACTTC | CASTTADRAVNIQYF
TRBJ2-3 | TRBD1 | NA | TRBV13 | TGTGCCAGCAGCCGCCGGACAGGGGGAAGTAGCACAGATACGCAGTATTTT | CASSRRTGGSSTDTQYF
TRBJ2-3 | NA | NA | TRBV5-1 | TGCGCCAGCAGCCCAGGCGGAGGAGAGGCAGATACGCAGTATTTT | CASSPGGGEADTQYF
TRBJ2-7 | TRBD2 | NA | TRBV5-1 | TGCGCCAGCTCCCGCGGGGGGCAATCCTACGAGCAGTACTTC | CASSRGGQSYEQYF
TRBJ2-7 | NA | NA | TRBV6-1 | TGTGCCAGCAGTGCTTACTCCGGGACATCCGACTACGAGCAGTACTTC | CASSAYSGTSDYEQYF
TRBJ1-2 | NA | NA | TRBV15 | TGTGCCACCAGCAGAGCCCAGGATGGCTACACCTTC | CATSRAQDGYTF
TRBJ2-3 | TRBD2 | NA | TRBV11-2 | TGTGCCAGCAGCTTACTAGCGGGAGGGCCAAGGGATACGCAGTATTTT | CASSLLAGGPRDTQYF
TRBJ1-5 | NA | NA | TRBV5-5 | TGTGCCAGCAGCAATAGGGAGTTGGGCAATCAGCCCCAGCATTTT | CASSNRELGNQPQHF
TRBJ2-2 | NA | NA | TRBV6-5 | TGTGCCAGCGTCAAGCCAAACACCGGGGAGCTGTTTTTT | CASVKPNTGELFF
TRBJ2-5 | TRBD2 | NA | TRBV6-5 | TGTGCCAGCACGGGAGGGGGGGGCCGCGGGGAGACCCAGTACTTC | CASTGGGGRGETQYF
TRBJ2-3 | NA | NA | TRBV6-1 | TGTGCCAGCAGTGACATCACAGATACGCAGTATTTT | CASSDITDTQYF
TRBJ2-2 | TRBD1 | few | TRBV4-1 | TGCGCCAGCAGCCGAGCCGGGACAGGGGGCACCGGGGAGCTGTTTTTT | CASSRAGTGGTGELFF
TRBJ2-2 | TRBD2 | NA | TRBV29-1 | TGCAGCGTTAGCGGGGGCATCAACACCGGGGAGCTGTTTTTT | CSVSGGINTGELFF
TRBJ1-2 | NA | NA | TRBV27 | TGTGCCAGCAGTTTACAGGGCCGCCTAGGGGGCTACACCTTC | CASSLQGRLGGYTF
TRBJ2-3 | TRBD2 | NA | TRBV11-2 | TGTGCCAGCAGCGTAATAGCGGGGGGGCTATTAGATACGCAGTATTTT | CASSVIAGGLLDTQYF
TRBJ1-2 | NA | NA | TRBV23-1 | TGCGCCAAACTACCCTTCGGTCGGTATGGCTACACCTTC | CAKLPFGRYGYTF
TRBJ1-5 | TRBD1 | NA | TRBV19 | TGTGCCAGTAGTAGACTGGACAGGGAGAATCAGCCCCAGCATTTT | CASSRLDRENQPQHF
TRBJ2-3 | TRBD2 | NA | TRBV19 | TGTGCCAGTAGCCCGACTAGCGGGAGAATGGCGGATACGCAGTATTTT | CASSPTSGRMADTQYF
TRBJ2-1 | TRBD2 | NA | TRBV9 | TGTGCCAGCAGCGTAGGCGGGAGTATTTACAATGAGCAGTTCTTC | CASSVGGSIYNEQFF
TRBJ2-7 | NA | NA | TRBV12-3/TRBV12-4 | TGTGCCAGCAGTTCAAGCTGGGGAGGCGAGCAGTACTTC | CASSSSWGGEQYF
TRBJ1-1 | NA | NA | TRBV25-1 | TGTGCCAGCAGTCAGTGGGGAGAGAACACTGAAGCTTTCTTT | CASSQWGENTEAFF
TRBJ2-1 | TRBD2 | NA | TRBV7-2 | TGTGCCAGCAGCTTAGTCGGTCGGGCTAGCGGGAGGCACTACAATGAGCAGTTCTTC | CASSLVGRASGRHYNEQFF
TRBJ1-1 | NA | NA | TRBV5-5 | TGTGCCAGCAGCTACCGGCGGGAAACTGAAGCTTTCTTT | CASSYRRETEAFF
TRBJ2-3 | NA | NA | TRBV24-1 | TGTGCCACGGGAGGACCCGCTTCAGATACGCAGTATTTT | CATGGPASDTQYF
TRBJ1-5 | NA | NA | TRBV24-1 | TGTGCCACCAGTGAGGGGGGTGTACAGCCCCAGCATTTT | CATSEGGVQPQHF
TRBJ1-2 | NA | NA | TRBV6-5 | TGTGCCAGCAGTCCCAGGCCGGGAGGCTACACCTTC | CASSPRPGGYTF
TRBJ1-2 | NA | NA | TRBV19 | TGTGCCAGTAGTATAAGGGGGAACTATGGCTACACCTTC | CASSIRGNYGYTF
TRBJ2-3 | NA | NA | TRBV9 | TGTGCCAGCAGCGTAGTAGGAGAAAGCACAGATACGCAGTATTTT | CASSVVGESTDTQYF